The rows below give T cell receptor beta chains drawn from one sample of a study of shared clonotypes between healthy human individuals. Method: immunoSEQ multiplex PCR; TCRdb's copy keeps in-frame clones and lacks some. The sample lists 950,000 to 1,100,000 clones, around 74% seen once, with approximately 1.5% in the top ten. Sequences were obtained from memory CD4+ T cells sorted from blood. These receptors were taken from a man younger than 35 in good health. CDR3s include the opening cysteine and the closing phenylalanine or tryptophan. A D gene is named only where the DNA matches it firmly. Clone size appears in some rows only: once, few, many, or a class for an expanded clone.

cdr3_nt cdr3_aa v_call clone_size d_call j_call
TGTGCCATCAGGACTAGCGGATACACAGATACGCAGTATTTT CAIRTSGYTDTQYF TRBV10-3 . TRBD2 TRBJ2-3
TGTGCCAGTAGCGAACAGGTTTACTATGGCTACACCTTC CASSEQVYYGYTF TRBV19 . . TRBJ1-2
TGTGCCTGGGGAGGTGACAGCTCCTACGAGCAGTACTTC CAWGGDSSYEQYF TRBV30 many . TRBJ2-7
TGTGCCAGCTCAGTCCTAGCGGGAGCAAACTACAATGAGCAGTTCTTC CASSVLAGANYNEQFF TRBV18 . TRBD2 TRBJ2-1
TGTGCCAGCAGCCAACAGGGCGGAGATACGCAGTATTTT CASSQQGGDTQYF TRBV14 . . TRBJ2-3
TGTGCCAGCAGCCTCCGACAGAACTATGGCTACACCTTC CASSLRQNYGYTF TRBV11-2 . . TRBJ1-2
TGTGCCAGCAGCCCGAGATCGGGGGGGGCGGCCTCTGGAAACACCATATATTTT CASSPRSGGAASGNTIYF TRBV9 . . TRBJ1-3
TGTGCCAGCAGCGAGACAGCAGATACGCAGTATTTT CASSETADTQYF TRBV7-9 once . TRBJ2-3
TGTGCCAGCTCACCATTACCACCCCCGCAGCAAGGCGGGGAGCTGTTTTTT CASSPLPPPQQGGELFF TRBV18 . . TRBJ2-2
TGTGCCAGCTCACTCTCTACAGGGACTTTTAGCACAGATACGCAGTATTTT CASSLSTGTFSTDTQYF TRBV18 . . TRBJ2-3
TGTGCCATCAGTGCCACGGTTAACTCTGGAAACACCATATATTTT CAISATVNSGNTIYF TRBV10-3 . . TRBJ1-3
TGTGCCAGCAGCTTAGGCGGCGGTAAAATCGGGGAGCTGTTTTTT CASSLGGGKIGELFF TRBV11-2 . . TRBJ2-2
TGTGCCAGCAGCTTAATGGGATTTAATGAAAAACTGTTTTTT CASSLMGFNEKLFF TRBV7-2 . . TRBJ1-4
TGTGCCAGCAGCGTAGCGCCGTCGACAGGAAGTAACGAGCAGTACTTC CASSVAPSTGSNEQYF TRBV9 few . TRBJ2-7
TGTGCCAGCAGTGCCGCCACTAGTGCCGGGGAGCTGTTTTTT CASSAATSAGELFF TRBV6-1 . . TRBJ2-2
TGTGCCAGCAGGACCGACTCACAAGAGACCCAGTACTTC CASRTDSQETQYF TRBV2 . . TRBJ2-5
TGTGCCAGCAGCTCGGGAGCAGATACGCAGTATTTT CASSSGADTQYF TRBV11-3 . . TRBJ2-3
TGTGCCTGGAGTTCAGGGGAAAAATCCCTCCACTTT CAWSSGEKSLHF TRBV30 . . TRBJ1-6
TGTGCCAGCAGCGGACAGGGGGGAGGCTACGAGCAGTACTTC CASSGQGGGYEQYF TRBV9 . TRBD1 TRBJ2-7
TGTGCCAGCAGTTGGAACGTCGCGGGGGCCACTGAAGCTTTCTTT CASSWNVAGATEAFF TRBV6-1 . . TRBJ1-1
TGTGCCAGCAGCCCCCCCGGGGTAGCCAAAAACATTCAGTACTTC CASSPPGVAKNIQYF TRBV7-9 . . TRBJ2-4
TGTGCCAGCAGTGCGGGACAGGGGTTCGGCTACACCTTC CASSAGQGFGYTF TRBV2 . TRBD1 TRBJ1-2
TGTGCCAGCAGTGAAGTTCTCACGGACAATCAGCCCCAGCATTTT CASSEVLTDNQPQHF TRBV2 once . TRBJ1-5
TGTGCCAGCAGCTTAGCAGAGCCCGGCTACACCTTC CASSLAEPGYTF TRBV7-9 . . TRBJ1-2
TGTGCCAGCGAACTAGCGGGGCCAGATACGCAGTATTTT CASELAGPDTQYF TRBV7-2 . TRBD2 TRBJ2-3
TGTGCCAGCAGCCATATTTACACCGGGGAGCTGTTTTTT CASSHIYTGELFF TRBV14 . . TRBJ2-2
TGTGCCAGTAGTATCGGAACAGGTAGGACCAATGCTGAGCAGTTCTTC CASSIGTGRTNAEQFF TRBV19 . . TRBJ2-1
TGTGCCAGCAGTGAGGCAGCCCCTACGGAGCAGTACTTC CASSEAAPTEQYF TRBV2 . . TRBJ2-7
TGCAGTGCTCCCCGGGGGGGGACCCAGCATTTT CSAPRGGTQHF TRBV20-1 . . TRBJ1-5
TGTGCCAGCAGCCGCGCAAGAGGGGCAGCCTTCCAAGAGACCCAGTACTTC CASSRARGAAFQETQYF TRBV14 . . TRBJ2-5
TGTGCCAGCAGCTTAGGGTTATCCAGGGGAAGCAATCAGCCCCAGCATTTT CASSLGLSRGSNQPQHF TRBV7-2 . . TRBJ1-5
TGCGCCAGCAGCTTAAGGACAGGGGTCCCCGGGGAGCTGTTTTTT CASSLRTGVPGELFF TRBV5-1 . TRBD1 TRBJ2-2
TGTGCCAGCAGCCGTGACAGGGGGCAGGGCGGGGAGCTGTTTTTT CASSRDRGQGGELFF TRBV5-4 . TRBD1 TRBJ2-2
TGTGCCAGCAGCTTAGATCATAGCACCGGGGAGCTGTTTTTT CASSLDHSTGELFF TRBV11-2 . . TRBJ2-2
TGTGCCAGCAGCGTCGGAACGGGGAACACCGGGGAGCTGTTTTTT CASSVGTGNTGELFF TRBV7-9 . . TRBJ2-2
TGTGCCAGCAGCGCGGGCCTTTCCTACGAGCAGTACTTC CASSAGLSYEQYF TRBV5-6 . . TRBJ2-7
TGTGCCAGCAGTCCGGCCGTCTTTAGTACCCAGCATTTT CASSPAVFSTQHF TRBV27 . . TRBJ1-5
TGTGCCAGCAGCTTAGCGGGTAGGGAGACCCAGTACTTC CASSLAGRETQYF TRBV11-2 . . TRBJ2-5
TGCGCCAGCAGCTTTACCGGGACAGGGGGCTTGGAGACCCAGTACTTC CASSFTGTGGLETQYF TRBV5-1 once TRBD1 TRBJ2-5
TGCGCCAGCAGTTCGACGGGACAGTATACCTACAATGAGCAGTTCTTC CASSSTGQYTYNEQFF TRBV5-1 . TRBD1 TRBJ2-1
TGTGCCAGCCGCCGACTAGCGGGGGGGCGGGAGGTGCAGTATTTT CASRRLAGGREVQYF TRBV27 . TRBD2 TRBJ2-3
TGTGCCAGCACCCTTACACGGAACACTGAAGCTTTCTTT CASTLTRNTEAFF TRBV6-1 . . TRBJ1-1
TGTGCCAGCAGCCTAGAGGGAGTCTACGAGCAGTACTTC CASSLEGVYEQYF TRBV7-2 . . TRBJ2-7
TGTGCCAGTAGTAGGGGGCAGGGGTTAGCCAAAAACATTCAGTACTTC CASSRGQGLAKNIQYF TRBV19 . . TRBJ2-4
TGTGCCAGCAGGGCGGCGGGAGGCTACACCTTC CASRAAGGYTF TRBV28 few . TRBJ1-2
TGTGCCAGCAGCCGTGGGGCTAGTGGGTACAATGAGCAGTTCTTC CASSRGASGYNEQFF TRBV7-2 many . TRBJ2-1
TGTGCCAGCAGCTTAGATCGGGGCGGCTACACCTTC CASSLDRGGYTF TRBV7-2 few . TRBJ1-2
TGTGCCAGCAGTTTATCCACCGACAGAACCCGGGGTTCACCCCTCCACTTT CASSLSTDRTRGSPLHF TRBV28 . . TRBJ1-6
TGTGCCATCAGTGAGTCCGGGCAGGGGGAGACCCAGTACTTC CAISESGQGETQYF TRBV10-3 . . TRBJ2-5
TGTGCCAGCAGCACATCCGGGACAGTTGGCGAAAAACTGTTTTTT CASSTSGTVGEKLFF TRBV7-9 . TRBD1 TRBJ1-4
TGTGCCAGCAGCAAACGGGCGGTTCCGGACAATGAGCAGTTCTTC CASSKRAVPDNEQFF TRBV7-2 . . TRBJ2-1
TGTGCCAGCAGCCCATCTCCTATGTGGGGCGGCTATGGCTACACCTTC CASSPSPMWGGYGYTF TRBV9 . . TRBJ1-2
TGTGCCAGCAGCGTAGGGGTCCCAGGGATAACCGGGGAGCTGTTTTTT CASSVGVPGITGELFF TRBV9 . . TRBJ2-2
TGTGCCAGCAATAGAGGGGATAGCAATCAGCCCCAGCATTTT CASNRGDSNQPQHF TRBV6-1 . . TRBJ1-5
TGTGCCAGCAGCGTAGGAGGGGGCCGGACGGATGTTGGAGCTTTCTTT CASSVGGGRTDVGAFF TRBV9 . TRBD1 TRBJ1-1